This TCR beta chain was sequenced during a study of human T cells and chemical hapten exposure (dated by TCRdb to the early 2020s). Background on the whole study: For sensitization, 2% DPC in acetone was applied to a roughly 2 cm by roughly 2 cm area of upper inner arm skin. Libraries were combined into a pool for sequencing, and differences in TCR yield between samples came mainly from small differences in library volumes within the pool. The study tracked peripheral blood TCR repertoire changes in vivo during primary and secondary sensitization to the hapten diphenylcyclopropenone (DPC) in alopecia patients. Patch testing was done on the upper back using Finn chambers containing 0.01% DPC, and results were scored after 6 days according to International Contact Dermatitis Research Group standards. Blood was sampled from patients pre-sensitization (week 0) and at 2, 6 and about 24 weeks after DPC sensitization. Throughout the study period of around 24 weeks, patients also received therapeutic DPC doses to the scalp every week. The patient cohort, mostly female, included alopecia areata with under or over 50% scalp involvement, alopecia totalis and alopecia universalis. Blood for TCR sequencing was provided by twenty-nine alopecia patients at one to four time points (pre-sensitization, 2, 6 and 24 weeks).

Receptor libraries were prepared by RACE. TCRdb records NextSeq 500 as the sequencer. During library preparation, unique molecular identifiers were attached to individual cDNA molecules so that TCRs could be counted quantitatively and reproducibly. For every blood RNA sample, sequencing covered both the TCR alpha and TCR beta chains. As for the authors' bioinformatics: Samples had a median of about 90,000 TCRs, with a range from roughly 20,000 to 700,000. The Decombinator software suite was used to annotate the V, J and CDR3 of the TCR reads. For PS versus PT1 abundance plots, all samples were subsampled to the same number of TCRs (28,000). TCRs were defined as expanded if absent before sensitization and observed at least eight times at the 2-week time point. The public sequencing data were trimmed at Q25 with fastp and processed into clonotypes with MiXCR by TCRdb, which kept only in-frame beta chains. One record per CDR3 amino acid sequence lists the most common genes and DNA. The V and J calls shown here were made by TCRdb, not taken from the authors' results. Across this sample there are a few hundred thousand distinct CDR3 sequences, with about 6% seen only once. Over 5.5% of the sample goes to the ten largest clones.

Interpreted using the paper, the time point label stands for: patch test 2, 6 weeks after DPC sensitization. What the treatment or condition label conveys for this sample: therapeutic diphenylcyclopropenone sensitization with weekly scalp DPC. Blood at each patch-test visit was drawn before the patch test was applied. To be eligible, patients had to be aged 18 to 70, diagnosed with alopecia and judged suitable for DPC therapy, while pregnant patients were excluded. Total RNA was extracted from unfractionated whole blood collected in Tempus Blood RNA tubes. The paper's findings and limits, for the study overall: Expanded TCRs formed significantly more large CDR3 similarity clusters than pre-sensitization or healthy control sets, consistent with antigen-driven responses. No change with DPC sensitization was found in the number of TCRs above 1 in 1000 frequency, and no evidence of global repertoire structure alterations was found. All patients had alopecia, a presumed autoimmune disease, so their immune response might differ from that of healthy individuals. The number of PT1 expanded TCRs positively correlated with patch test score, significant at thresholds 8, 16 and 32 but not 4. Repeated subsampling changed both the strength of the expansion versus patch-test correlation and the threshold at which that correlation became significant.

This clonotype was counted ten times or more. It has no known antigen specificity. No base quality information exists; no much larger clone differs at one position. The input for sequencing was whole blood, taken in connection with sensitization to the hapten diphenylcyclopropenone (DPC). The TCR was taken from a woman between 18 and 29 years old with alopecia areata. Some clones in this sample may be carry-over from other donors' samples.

The DNA reads TGTGCCAGCAGTTACAACAGGGTTCAGCCCCAGCATTTT. This is translated as CASSYNRVQPQHF. The receptor chain draws on TRBV6-5 and TRBJ1-5; the D region possibly corresponds to TRBD1 (6 bases align). The CDR3 starts with the cysteine, ends with the phenylalanine, and has 13 residues. Only the CDR3 region is kept as DNA, spanning 39 bases read in frame from base 1. From a lookup of the germline V gene, CDR1 and CDR2 are MNHEY and SVGAGI. Trimming takes 2 bases from V and 6 bases from J, and the germline ends sit 8 bases apart.